Listed below are T cell receptor beta chains from one sample, sequenced in a study of blood T cell repertoires in COVID-19. Data came from immunoSEQ multiplex PCR; TCRdb stores just in-frame clones and leaves some out. Of 400,000 to 450,000 clones listed, 88% are singletons. The sample taken for sequencing was peripheral blood. All receptors derive from a woman aged 45-59 years with COVID-19, enrolled during active disease. Both conserved end residues are part of each CDR3. D genes are given only for firm matches. Size is omitted from some rows. Given values are once, few, many or a class for expanded clones.

cdr3_length: 15
j_call: TRBJ1-5
v_call: TRBV3-1/TRBV3-2
d_call: .
clone_size: .
cdr3_nt: TGTGCCAGCAGCCCGCCGGGGGGTTCGGGTCAGCCCCAGCATTTT
cdr3_aa: CASSPPGGSGQPQHF

cdr3_length: 15
j_call: TRBJ1-5
v_call: TRBV7-2
d_call: TRBD1
clone_size: .
cdr3_nt: TGTGCCAGCAGCCCGACAGGGGGAACAAATCAGCCCCAGCATTTT
cdr3_aa: CASSPTGGTNQPQHF

cdr3_length: 16
j_call: TRBJ1-2
v_call: TRBV10-3
d_call: TRBD1
clone_size: .
cdr3_nt: TGTGCCATCAGTGAGTCGACGACAGGGAGCGGCTATGGCTACACCTTC
cdr3_aa: CAISESTTGSGYGYTF

cdr3_length: 13
j_call: TRBJ2-7
v_call: TRBV3-1/TRBV3-2
d_call: .
clone_size: .
cdr3_nt: TGTGCCAGCAGCCAAGCCGGGAACTACGAGCAGTACTTC
cdr3_aa: CASSQAGNYEQYF

cdr3_length: 12
j_call: TRBJ1-1
v_call: TRBV30
d_call: .
clone_size: .
cdr3_nt: TGTGCCTGGAGCCGTATGAACACTGAAGCTTTCTTT
cdr3_aa: CAWSRMNTEAFF

cdr3_length: 14
j_call: TRBJ1-2
v_call: TRBV2
d_call: TRBD1
clone_size: .
cdr3_nt: TGTGCCAGCAAAGAGCAGGGGGATTCCTATGGCTACACCTTC
cdr3_aa: CASKEQGDSYGYTF

cdr3_length: 16
j_call: TRBJ1-2
v_call: TRBV18
d_call: TRBD1
clone_size: .
cdr3_nt: TGTGCCAGCTCACTCGGACAGGGTGGAGTTGAGTATGGCTACACCTTC
cdr3_aa: CASSLGQGGVEYGYTF

cdr3_length: 16
j_call: TRBJ2-3
v_call: TRBV9
d_call: TRBD2
clone_size: .
cdr3_nt: TGTGCCAGCAGCGCTCCACTAGCGGGGGCTGCAGATACGCAGTATTTT
cdr3_aa: CASSAPLAGAADTQYF

cdr3_length: 15
j_call: TRBJ2-7
v_call: TRBV2
d_call: TRBD2
clone_size: .
cdr3_nt: TGTGCCAGCAGTGAAAGGGGTAGCGGGGGGTACGAGCAGTACTTC
cdr3_aa: CASSERGSGGYEQYF

cdr3_length: 12
j_call: TRBJ2-2
v_call: TRBV15
d_call: .
clone_size: .
cdr3_nt: TGTGCCACCAGCCCCGGGGCCGGGGAGCTGTTTTTT
cdr3_aa: CATSPGAGELFF

cdr3_length: 16
j_call: TRBJ1-2
v_call: TRBV27
d_call: .
clone_size: .
cdr3_nt: TGTGCCAGCACCCTTCGGCAGGGGTTCGGGAACTATGGCTACACCTTC
cdr3_aa: CASTLRQGFGNYGYTF

cdr3_length: 16
j_call: TRBJ2-7
v_call: TRBV5-4
d_call: TRBD2
clone_size: .
cdr3_nt: TGTGCCAGCAGCTCGTTACTAGCGGGGGGCTTGAACGAGCAGTACTTC
cdr3_aa: CASSSLLAGGLNEQYF

cdr3_length: 15
j_call: TRBJ2-1
v_call: TRBV10-3
d_call: TRBD2
clone_size: .
cdr3_nt: TGTGCCATCAGATCTAGCGGGGCCTCCTACAATGAGCAGTTCTTC
cdr3_aa: CAIRSSGASYNEQFF

cdr3_length: 14
j_call: TRBJ1-5
v_call: TRBV11-3
d_call: .
clone_size: once
cdr3_nt: TGTGCCAGCAGCCCCAGATTTAGCAATCAGCCCCAGCATTTT
cdr3_aa: CASSPRFSNQPQHF

cdr3_length: 16
j_call: TRBJ2-1
v_call: TRBV5-4
d_call: .
clone_size: .
cdr3_nt: TGTGCCAGCAGCCATACAGGGTCCCAACTACAGAATGAGCAGTTCTTC
cdr3_aa: CASSHTGSQLQNEQFF

cdr3_length: 16
j_call: TRBJ2-1
v_call: TRBV7-3
d_call: TRBD2
clone_size: .
cdr3_nt: TGTGCCAGCACCCCAACGTCAGCGGGGGGGTACAATGAGCAGTTCTTC
cdr3_aa: CASTPTSAGGYNEQFF

cdr3_length: 14
j_call: TRBJ2-7
v_call: TRBV7-9
d_call: TRBD1
clone_size: .
cdr3_nt: TGTGCCAGCAGCATAAACAGGGGGCGGTCCGAGCAGTACTTC
cdr3_aa: CASSINRGRSEQYF

cdr3_length: 13
j_call: TRBJ1-1
v_call: TRBV5-1
d_call: .
clone_size: once
cdr3_nt: TGCGCCAGCAGCGCCAGCGATACCACTGAAGCTTTCTTT
cdr3_aa: CASSASDTTEAFF